Given below is one T cell receptor (beta chain) in context. The antigen remains undetermined. The entry originates in a study of cytomegalovirus exposure and HLA in healthy donors. Broader study findings: Several of the most significant clusters were apparently associated with common viral pathogens in a later analysis. Within a later analysis, the majority of CMV-associated TCR beta chains appeared HLA-restricted. TCR beta chains associated with HLA were, in a later analysis, more clonally expanded than equally common others. Productive rates of about 87% or about 30% were seen for most TCR beta V segments in an earlier analysis.

Germline V gene sequence: CDR1 WSHSY, CDR2 SAAADI. Between the trimmed V and J ends, which lost 6 bases and 2 bases, there was a span of 5 bases. The CDR3 spans 12 residues. Primers: 60 Vbeta forward and 13 Jbeta reverse. Sequenced by immunoSEQ multiplex PCR; TCRdb stores in-frame clones only, minus some. This sample has about 120,000 clones; around 81% occur once, and the top ten carry around 4.2%. The source material was PBMCs. The chain combines TRBV10-2 with TRBJ1-5; D perhaps matches TRBD1 (5 bases). This clonotype was sampled from a woman in her 30s in good health and CMV-seronegative. CDR3 nucleotide sequence: TGCGCCAGCAGACAGGGCAATCAGCCCCAGCATTTT. Translation: CASRQGNQPQHF.